Shown below are 27 T cell receptor beta chains from a single sample sequenced in a study of shared clonotypes between healthy human individuals. As defined, naive CD8 cells were CD45RO-negative and positively selected for CCR7, with terminally differentiated effector memory CD45RA+ cells excluded. Here immunoSEQ multiplex PCR was the method, and the copy in TCRdb shows in-frame clones only, minus some. The sample has under 1 million clones; about 96% are singletons. The sample comprised naive CD8+ T cells sorted from blood. The receptors derive from a man between 25 and 39 years old in good health.

The chain recombines TRBV6-1 with TRBJ1-5, with D perhaps matching TRBD1 (5 bases). The CDR3 runs to 14 residues. V was pared by 6 bases and J by 7 bases, with 16 bases between. CDR1 is MNHNS, CDR2 SASEGT, per germline. For the CDR3, the DNA is TGTGCCAGCAGAGCCAGGGTTGTATTCCAGCCCCAGCATTTT. This encodes CASRARVVFQPQHF.

The chain recombines TRBV5-8 with TRBJ2-3; no reliable D call. V lost 0 bases and J lost 10, with 9 bases in between. The length of the CDR3 is 12 residues. Germline CDR1 is SGHTS and CDR2 is YDEGEE. The CDR3 DNA sequence: TGTGCCAGCAGCTTGGTGAACTCGCCGCAGTATTTT. Translating gives CASSLVNSPQYF.

In this sample, this clone turned up once. The V call is TRBV27, the J call TRBJ1-5; possible D gene TRBD1, 5 bases. V lost 5 bases and J lost 1, with 9 bases in between. This CDR3 has 14 residues. Germline CDR1 reads MNHEY; CDR2 reads SMNVEV (reference sequence). DNA of the CDR3: TGTGCCAGCAGTGACGGGGGGAGCAATCAGCCCCAGCATTTT. It codes for CASSDGGSNQPQHF.

The chain combines TRBV27 with TRBJ2-7; 7 bases agree with TRBD2. J was trimmed by 3 bases and V by 10 bases; bases with no gene match: 9. This CDR3 region has 13 residues. The V gene's germline CDR1 is MNHEY and CDR2 SMNVEV (reference sequence). CDR3 nucleotides: TGTGCCACCACGGACGGGACTAACTACGAGCAGTACTTC. It translates to CATTDGTNYEQYF.

The count of this clone is one. CDR3 in amino acids: CASSAATSGRPSTGELFF. CDR3 in DNA: TGTGCCAGCAGCGCCGCAACTAGCGGGAGGCCGAGCACCGGGGAGCTGTTTTTT. The chain combines TRBV11-2 with TRBJ2-2, with 12 positions matching TRBD2. V dropped 5 bases and J dropped 4; count of bases not matched to a gene: 11. Germline V gene lookup returns CDR1 SGHAT and CDR2 FQNNGV. The CDR3 contains 18 residues.

This rearrangement joins TRBV11-2 to TRBJ2-3, with 11 bases identical to TRBD2. Germline-derived CDR1 and CDR2 are SGHAT and FQNNGV. V lost 3 bases and J lost 0; bases outside the gene matches: 5. This CDR3 spans 17 amino acids. CDR3 residues: CASSFPGLAVSTDTQYF. The CDR3 DNA reads TGTGCCAGCAGCTTCCCGGGACTAGCGGTTAGCACAGATACGCAGTATTTT.

The chain employs TRBV5-1 and TRBJ1-3; D is undetermined. CDR3 length equals 15 residues. V lost 3 bases and J lost 0, with 10 bases in between. Germline CDR1 is SGHRS and CDR2 is YFSETQ. The CDR3 DNA reads TGCGCCAGCAGCTCGGGTGAGAACTCTGGAAACACCATATATTTT. Translating gives CASSSGENSGNTIYF.

The rearrangement links TRBV9 to TRBJ2-3; 14 bases fit TRBD2. The CDR3 contains 17 residues. V shed 3 bases, J shed 4 bases, and the junction held 7 bases outside the gene matches. Per the germline V gene, CDR1 is SGDLS and CDR2 is YYNGEE. The CDR3 sequence is CASSGGLAGENADTQYF. The CDR3 coding sequence is TGTGCCAGCAGCGGGGGACTAGCGGGGGAAAACGCAGATACGCAGTATTTT.

A single count supports this clone. The CDR3 sequence: CASSSRLAGRWEQFF. Here the CDR3 DNA reads TGTGCCAGCAGCTCCCGACTAGCGGGGCGTTGGGAGCAGTTCTTC. This chain links TRBV28 with TRBJ2-1, with TRBD2 matching over 11 bases. Per the germline V gene, CDR1 is MDHEN and CDR2 is SYDVKM. The CDR3 has 15 residues. V shed 6 bases and J 10 bases; nucleotides not matched to a gene: 11.

This clone was found once. The chain links TRBV27 to TRBJ2-2; D gene ambiguous. Trimming left V 4 bases short and J 6 bases short, with 3 bases between. CDR3 length: 11 residues. Per the germline V gene, CDR1 is MNHEY and CDR2 is SMNVEV (reference sequence). The CDR3: CASSSPGELFF. CDR3 coding DNA: TGTGCCAGCAGTTCCCCCGGGGAGCTGTTTTTT.

Worth noting for this clone: Other nucleotide sequences from this sample produce the same CDR3. The chain is built from TRBV27 and TRBJ1-5; D not resolved. The CDR3 length is 13 residues. V lost 3 bases, J lost 2 bases, and 5 bases lay in between. The germline V gene encodes CDR1 MNHEY and CDR2 SMNVEV (reference sequence). CDR3 region: CASSLIGNQPQHF. The CDR3, as DNA: TGTGCCAGCAGTTTGATAGGCAATCAGCCCCAGCATTTT.

This clone was seen just once. This chain joins TRBV7-6 and TRBJ2-6; 7 positions agree with TRBD1. The ends lost 5 bases at V and 0 bases at J; junction bases unmatched: 10. Germline CDR1 and CDR2: SGHVS and FNYEAQ. This CDR3 spans 18 amino acids. The CDR3 nucleotides read TGTGCCAGCAGCACGCGGACAGGCACCCTCTCTGGGGCCAACGTCCTGACTTTC. Its translation is CASSTRTGTLSGANVLTF.

The gene calls are TRBV4-3 and TRBJ2-1; D may be TRBD1 or TRBD2 (5 bases each). The CDR3 is made up of 17 amino acids. Germline V gene sequence: CDR1 LGHNA, CDR2 YSLEER. The ends were cut back, 4 bases at V and 6 bases at J, with 22 bases in the middle. The CDR3 region is CASSPQTWGTRGNEQFF. In DNA form, the CDR3 reads TGCGCCAGCAGCCCCCAGACATGGGGGACGAGAGGCAATGAGCAGTTCTTC.

The chain uses TRBV13 and TRBJ2-1, with 8 bases lining up with TRBD2. With 1 base clipped from V and 9 bases from J, the junction kept 5 bases outside the gene matches. The germline V gene has CDR1 PRHDT and CDR2 FYEKMQ (reference sequence). The CDR3 contains 14 residues. The CDR3 reads CASSLDPAGAEQFF. The CDR3 DNA reads TGTGCCAGCAGCTTAGATCCAGCGGGAGCTGAGCAGTTCTTC.

This chain joins TRBV28 and TRBJ2-7; D is unclear. Trimming stripped 6 bases from V and 3 bases from J, with 9 bases between. The CDR3 covers 12 residues. Germline V gene lookup returns CDR1 MDHEN and CDR2 SYDVKM. The CDR3 loop is CASSAISYEQYF. The DNA for the CDR3 is TGTGCCAGCAGCGCCATAAGCTACGAGCAGTACTTC.

V and J are TRBV2 and TRBJ2-7; possibly TRBD2 for D (5 bases). Trimming shortened V by 1 base and J by 4 bases, and 17 bases separated the two germline ends. Germline loops: CDR1 SNHLY, CDR2 FYNNEI. CDR3 length: 16 residues. The chain's CDR3 is CASSEGLVATLYEQYF. In DNA form, the CDR3 reads TGTGCCAGCAGTGAAGGTTTGGTAGCGACCCTTTACGAGCAGTACTTC.

The genes are TRBV27 and TRBJ1-1; possible D gene TRBD1, 5 bases. The CDR3 totals 13 residues. Germline CDR1 and CDR2: MNHEY and SMNVEV (reference sequence). V was clipped by 7 bases and J by 5 bases, with 14 bases between them. The CDR3 spells CASNGGSGTEAFF. CDR3 sequence (DNA): TGTGCCAGCAACGGGGGGTCGGGGACTGAAGCTTTCTTT.

The rearrangement links TRBV19 to TRBJ1-1, with TRBD1 matching 7 bases. Germline loops: CDR1 LNHDA, CDR2 SQIVND (reference sequence). The trim removed 4 bases at V and 3 bases at J, leaving 20 bases unmatched. There are 19 residues in the CDR3. DNA of the CDR3: TGTGCCAGTAGTACCGGTTATCGAACGGTAACCCAGGGGGACACTGAAGCTTTCTTT. The encoded protein is CASSTGYRTVTQGDTEAFF. Filled out from reference TRBV19 and TRBJ1-1, the complete variable domain reads DGGITQSPKYLFRKEGQNVTLSCEQNLNHDAMYWYRQDPGQGLRLIYYSQIVNDFQKGDIAEGYSVSREKKESFPLTVTSAQKNPTAFYLCASSTGYRTVTQGDTEAFFGQGTRLTVV.

The chain is built from TRBV6-4 and TRBJ2-7; TRBD1 might be the D (6 bases). Trimming removed 8 bases from V and 5 bases from J, with 25 bases in between. The CDR3 spans 16 residues. CDR1 and CDR2 (germline): MRHNA, SNTAGT. CDR3 DNA sequence: TGTGCCAGCTGTGTTCTCCTGGGGGCGATTTCCCACGAGCAGTACTTC. It is translated as CASCVLLGAISHEQYF.

The chain uses TRBV7-9 and TRBJ2-7, with D maybe TRBD1 (8 bases). V was trimmed by 4 bases and J by 3 bases, leaving 25 bases between them. CDR3 length: 18 residues. In germline, CDR1 is SEHNR, CDR2 FQNEAQ (reference sequence). The CDR3 DNA sequence: TGTGCCAGCAGCTCAAGCGGGGACCGAACAGGGGGAAGCTACGAGCAGTACTTC. It specifies CASSSSGDRTGGSYEQYF.

J is TRBJ2-3 and V is TRBV29-1; 7 positions agree with TRBD2. Germline CDR1 is SQVTM and CDR2 is ANQGSEA. The junction had 4 bases not matched to a gene; V was cut back by 3 bases and J by 4 bases. The CDR3 runs to 13 residues. DNA for the CDR3: TGCAGCGTTGAGTTGCGGGAGCCAGATACGCAGTATTTT. This encodes CSVELREPDTQYF.

The V and J genes are TRBV10-3 and TRBJ1-2; 8 nucleotides match TRBD1. V lost 2 bases to trimming and J lost 6 bases; unmatched junction nucleotides: 2. Germline CDR1 and CDR2: ENHRY and SYGVKD. The CDR3 consists of 13 residues. The CDR3 DNA sequence: TGTGCCATCAGTGAGACGACAGGGGATGGCTACACCTTC. Protein: CAISETTGDGYTF.

The V call is TRBV18, the J call TRBJ2-7, with TRBD2 matching over 10 bases. Germline CDR1 reads KGHSH; CDR2 reads LQKENI. Trimming at V came to 6 bases and at J to 2 bases, leaving 10 bases not matched to a gene. This CDR3 has 16 amino acids. CDR3 in amino acids: CASSPGLAGAAYEQYF. CDR3 DNA sequence: TGTGCCAGCTCCCCCGGGCTAGCGGGAGCGGCCTACGAGCAGTACTTC.

V usage is TRBV4-2 and J usage is TRBJ2-5; TRBD2 matches at 7 bases. The CDR3 runs 14 residues. V shed 0 bases, J shed 3 bases, and the junction held 1 base outside the gene matches. Germline lookup yields CDR1 LGHNA and CDR2 YNFKEQ. CDR3 sequence (DNA): TGTGCCAGCAGCCAAGATCTAGCGGAAGAGACCCAGTACTTC. Translation gives CASSQDLAEETQYF.

This clone was found once. This rearrangement joins TRBV9 to TRBJ2-7; no clear D. The CDR3 runs to 15 residues. CDR1 SGDLS and CDR2 YYNGEE come from the germline V gene. V lost 1 base to trimming and J lost 2 bases, with 13 bases between them. CDR3 coding DNA: TGTGCCAGCAGCGTAAACTACGGACGGGCCTACGAGCAGTACTTC. It is translated as CASSVNYGRAYEQYF.

The chain links TRBV10-3 to TRBJ2-7, with 12 bases matching TRBD2. Per the germline V gene, CDR1 is ENHRY and CDR2 is SYGVKD. The CDR3 has 15 residues. Trimming removed 8 bases from V and 4 bases from J; junction bases left unmatched: 9. The CDR3: CAIRRGLAGTYEQYF. The CDR3 DNA follows: TGTGCCATCCGCCGCGGACTAGCGGGAACTTACGAGCAGTACTTC.

DNA of the CDR3: TGTGCCAGTAGTATCCTCCTGACTAGCTCCTGGGAGCAGTACTTC. Its translation: CASSILLTSSWEQYF. This sequence joins TRBV19 and TRBJ2-7, with TRBD2 identical over 7 bases. This CDR3 is 15 amino acids long. The V gene's germline CDR1 is LNHDA and CDR2 SQIVND (reference sequence). The V segment lost 3 bases and the J segment 7 bases; nucleotides outside the gene matches: 12.